These 31 T cell receptor beta chains originate from one sample sequenced in a study of blood T cells in healthy people across ages (dated by TCRdb to the mid-2010s). Library construction relied on 5' RACE. These reads were obtained on an Illumina HiSeq 2500. A second about 7 to 12 cycle PCR used a sample-barcoded 5' primer and a J-beta primer mix. TCRdb took the public reads, trimmed them with fastp at Q25, ran MiXCR for clone calling and kept in-frame beta chains. Merged by CDR3 protein, the rows form single entries marked with the most common genes and DNA. The sample table records some 1.7 million distinct CDR3 sequences; 28% of these occur just once. In total, the top ten clones hold more than 6% of the sample. Sample: blood. Receptor source: a woman in her 30s in good health.

The chain is built from TRBV12-3 or TRBV12-4 and TRBJ2-2; 12 positions agree with TRBD2. J gave up 4 bases and V 0 bases, and 3 bases lay outside the gene matches. This CDR3 spans 17 amino acids. This CDR3 reads CASSLATSGRFTGELFF. The CDR3 nucleotides read TGTGCCAGCAGTTTAGCTACTAGCGGGAGGTTCACCGGGGAGCTGTTTTTT.

At least ten counts were recorded for this clonotype. V usage is TRBV15 and J usage is TRBJ2-7; D is tentatively TRBD1 or TRBD2 (5 bases each). This CDR3 has 15 residues. Germline CDR1 LNHNV, CDR2 YYDKDF (reference sequence). V lost 3 bases to trimming and J lost 0 bases, with 12 bases between them. This CDR3 reads CATSSPRDASYEQYF. CDR3 DNA sequence: TGTGCCACCAGCAGCCCCCGGGACGCCTCCTACGAGCAGTACTTC.

This clonotype was observed at least ten times. V is TRBV5-1 and J is TRBJ2-7, with 11 positions matching TRBD1. The J segment lost 3 bases and the V segment lost 3 bases, leaving 2 bases of the junction unmatched. CDR1 is SGHRS and CDR2 is YFSETQ in the germline V gene. The CDR3 spans 14 residues. The CDR3 region has the DNA TGCGCCAGCAGCTCCGGGACAGGGGGCTACGAGCAGTACTTC. This sequence encodes CASSSGTGGYEQYF.

This clonotype has more than one count but fewer than ten. The chain has TRBV2 and TRBJ2-1; D gene ambiguous. The CDR3 extends over 17 amino acids. The V and J ends lost 3 bases and 3 bases respectively, with 18 bases between them. Germline-derived CDR1 and CDR2 are SNHLY and FYNNEI. The CDR3 spells CASSDPLTGLFYNEQFF. CDR3 DNA: TGTGCCAGCAGTGATCCGCTGACCGGTCTCTTCTACAATGAGCAGTTCTTC.

This clonotype was seen only a few times. The chain carries TRBV4-3 and TRBJ2-3, with 8 bases lining up with TRBD1. There are 16 residues in the CDR3. J was trimmed by 3 bases and V by 2 bases; bases with no gene match: 7. CDR1 and CDR2 from the germline V gene are LGHNA and YSLEER. The CDR3 DNA follows: TGCGCCAGCAGCCAACCCCGGACAGGGAGGACAGATACGCAGTATTTT. Its protein is CASSQPRTGRTDTQYF.

The chain recombines TRBV28 with TRBJ2-3; D not certain. The CDR3 sequence is 14 residues long. Looked up from germline, CDR1 is MDHEN and CDR2 is SYDVKM. V lost 6 bases and J lost 2, with 12 bases in between. Written as DNA, the CDR3 is TGTGCCAGCAGCCTAAGGACGCACACAGATACGCAGTATTTT. Protein: CASSLRTHTDTQYF.

The genes are TRBV6-2 or TRBV6-3 and TRBJ2-1; D is unclear. In germline, CDR1 is MNHEY, CDR2 SVGEGT. The CDR3 has 14 residues. Trimming stripped 3 bases from V and 10 bases from J, with 16 bases between. Here the CDR3 DNA reads TGTGCCAGCAGTTATGGTCTAGGACCCTACGAGCAGTTCTTC. It translates to CASSYGLGPYEQFF.

This clonotype was observed many times. This sequence joins TRBV7-2 and TRBJ2-5, with D possibly being TRBD1 (6 bases). The germline V gene encodes CDR1 SGHTA and CDR2 FQGNSA. Trimming stripped 8 bases from V and 2 bases from J, with 12 bases between. The CDR3 consists of 13 residues. DNA for the CDR3: TGTGCCAGCTCCAGGGGTAGTCAAGAGACCCAGTACTTC. Its protein is CASSRGSQETQYF.

This clonotype has at least ten counts. This chain joins TRBV6-5 and TRBJ2-7; D unresolved. The CDR3 has 14 residues. Germline lookup yields CDR1 MNHEY and CDR2 SVGAGI. Trimming shortened V by 6 bases and J by 5 bases, and 17 bases separated the two germline ends. The CDR3 DNA follows: TGTGCCAGCAGGAATAGTGATCCCGGCGACGAGCAGTACTTC. Translating gives CASRNSDPGDEQYF.

This chain connects TRBV6-6 to TRBJ2-5; D unresolved. The CDR3 extends over 11 amino acids. Between the trimmed V and J ends, which lost 9 bases and 5 bases, there was a span of 10 bases. Germline V gives CDR1 MNHNY, CDR2 SVGAGI (reference sequence). Here the CDR3 DNA reads TGTGCCAGGAGACAACGGGAGACCCAGTACTTC. This translates into CARRQRETQYF.

This clonotype was counted a few times. This sequence joins TRBV20-1 and TRBJ2-6; TRBD1 aligns across 8 bases. CDR3 length: 19 amino acids. The germline V gene has CDR1 DFQATT and CDR2 SNEGSKA (reference sequence). Germline trimming cut 4 bases from V and 0 bases from J; bases unmatched to any gene: 14. Here the CDR3 DNA reads TGCAGTGCTAAACAACTCCTAGGACAGGGCCTCTCTGGGGCCAACGTCCTGACTTTC. Protein: CSAKQLLGQGLSGANVLTF.

The count of this clonotype is one. This may arise from a read error, as a much more abundant clone is one base away. The chain combines TRBV7-2 with TRBJ2-5, with a tentative D call TRBD2 (6 bases). The germline CDR1 and CDR2 sequences are SGHTA and FQGNSA. The CDR3 covers 13 residues. Between the trimmed V and J ends, which lost 5 bases and 7 bases, there was a span of 14 bases. Here the CDR3 reads CASSPSLGGTQYF. The CDR3, as DNA: TGTGCCAGCAGCCCCTCGCTGGGAGGGACCCAGTACTTC. Combining the CDR3 with reference TRBV7-2 and TRBJ2-5 gives the whole variable domain GAGVSQSPSNKVTEKGKDVELRCDPISGHTALYWYRQSLGQGLEFLIYFQGNSAPDKSGLPSDRFSAERTGGSVSTLTIQRTQQEDSAVYLCASSPSLGGTQYFGPGTRLLVL.

This clonotype was seen at least ten times. The V call is TRBV29-1, the J call TRBJ2-1; 14 bases fit TRBD2. CDR1 and CDR2 from the germline V gene are SQVTM and ANQGSEA. This CDR3 is 15 amino acids long. With 8 bases clipped from V and 10 bases from J, the junction kept 13 bases outside the gene matches. The CDR3 DNA reads TGCAGCTCGAGTCAAGGGACTAGCGGGAGCGGGGAGCAGTTCTTC. This codes for CSSSQGTSGSGEQFF.

This clonotype has just one count. CDR3 DNA: TGTGCCAGCAGCTTAAAACAGGCGAACACCGGGGAGCTGTTTTTT. Translated, it gives CASSLKQANTGELFF. The chain employs TRBV7-2 and TRBJ2-2, with D maybe TRBD1 (5 bases). V lost 2 bases, J lost 0 bases, and 7 bases lay in between. This CDR3 spans 15 amino acids. The germline gives CDR1 SGHTA, CDR2 FQGNSA.

This clonotype occurred many times. V and J are TRBV7-2 and TRBJ2-7; D perhaps matches TRBD1 (5 bases). Between the trimmed V and J ends, which lost 5 bases and 6 bases, there was a span of 20 bases. The CDR3 runs 15 residues. The germline V gene has CDR1 SGHTA and CDR2 FQGNSA. CDR3 in DNA: TGTGCCAGCAGCCCTCTACGGGCCCCCCAGGGCGAGCAGTACTTC. Its protein product is CASSPLRAPQGEQYF.

This clonotype has only a few counts. J is TRBJ1-5 and V is TRBV7-6; unclear D gene. From germline, CDR1 is SGHVS and CDR2 FNYEAQ. The V end was cut by 4 bases, the J end by 3 bases, with 13 bases between. The CDR3 spans 15 residues. The CDR3 DNA is TGTGCCAGCAGCTCGACGGACGGTGACAATCAGCCCCAGCATTTT. This sequence encodes CASSSTDGDNQPQHF.

The chain combines TRBV5-1 with TRBJ2-1; D remains ambiguous. Germline V gene lookup returns CDR1 SGHRS and CDR2 YFSETQ. The CDR3 is made up of 16 amino acids. V lost 0 bases and J 4 bases, leaving 14 bases between the germline ends. CDR3 residues: CASSLAAGPRYNEQFF. In nucleotides, the CDR3 is TGCGCCAGCAGCTTGGCTGCCGGCCCCCGATACAATGAGCAGTTCTTC. The entire variable domain, with the rest obtained from reference TRBV5-1 and TRBJ2-1, is as follows: KAGVTQTPRYLIKTRGQQVTLSCSPISGHRSVSWYQQTPGQGLQFLFEYFSETQRNKGNFPGRFSGRQFSNSRSEMNVSTLELGDSALYLCASSLAAGPRYNEQFFGPGTRLTVL.

V gene TRBV2 combines with J gene TRBJ2-5; perhaps TRBD1 as D (5 bases). The J call may be mistaken, given a closer DNA end match to TRBJ2-7. Per the germline V gene, CDR1 is SNHLY and CDR2 is FYNNEI. CDR3 length equals 12 residues. DNA of the CDR3: TGTGCCAGCAGTAATCAGGGTTTCGAGCAGTACTTC. It encodes CASSNQGFEQYF.

This clonotype was observed a few times. The rearrangement links TRBV5-1 to TRBJ2-1; the D gene is possibly TRBD2 (5 bases). The CDR3 extends over 16 amino acids. Germline V gene data show CDR1 as SGHRS and CDR2 as YFSETQ. Trimming took off 0 bases at V and 4 bases at J, with 14 bases between the two ends. This chain's CDR3 is CASSLAFGIVYNEQFF. The CDR3 DNA sequence: TGCGCCAGCAGCTTGGCTTTCGGGATAGTATACAATGAGCAGTTCTTC.

The sample holds many counts of this clonotype. This chain joins TRBV9 and TRBJ2-5; TRBD1 agrees at 7 bases. The germline V gene has CDR1 SGDLS and CDR2 YYNGEE. The CDR3 is 15 amino acids. V shed 3 bases, J shed 2 bases, and the junction held 7 bases outside the gene matches. The CDR3 protein is CASSAGTAIQETQYF. The CDR3 DNA follows: TGTGCCAGCAGCGCCGGGACAGCAATACAAGAGACCCAGTACTTC.

The rearrangement joins TRBV30 to TRBJ2-3; D might be TRBD2 (5 bases). Looked up from germline, CDR1 is GTSNPN and CDR2 is SVGIG (reference sequence). With 3 bases removed from V and 9 bases from J, the gap between germline ends came to 19 bases. The CDR3 loop spans 14 amino acids. CDR3 DNA: TGTGCCTGGAGCCGAGGGCACGACGCGGCCACGCAGTATTTT. Protein: CAWSRGHDAATQYF.

This clonotype was recorded a few times. The chain links TRBV9 to TRBJ1-2; no clear D gene. CDR3 size: 14 residues. Germline CDR1 is SGDLS and CDR2 is YYNGEE. Trimming removed 3 bases from V and 6 bases from J, with 15 bases in between. CDR3: CASSAAAGWDGYTF. CDR3 bases: TGTGCCAGCAGCGCAGCTGCGGGTTGGGATGGCTACACCTTC.

Remarks on this clonotype: A read error may be the cause here, since a much bigger clone is one base away. The rearrangement links TRBV5-1 to TRBJ2-1; no reliable D call. The CDR3 runs 14 residues. The germline V gene has CDR1 SGHRS and CDR2 YFSETQ. The CDR3 DNA is TGCGCCAGCAGCTCCGGTAACTCCCACAATGAGCAGTTCTTC. Translation: CASSSGNSHNEQFF.

The chain has TRBV7-9 and TRBJ2-4; weak D call: TRBD1 (6 bases). CDR3 length: 13 amino acids. Germline lookup yields CDR1 SEHNR and CDR2 FQNEAQ (reference sequence). V was cut by 5 bases and J by 13 bases, with 18 bases left in between. In DNA, the CDR3 is TGTGCCAGCAGCCCCCCAGGGGCCAGTGAGCAGTACTTC. Protein sequence: CASSPPGASEQYF.

There are a few counts of this clonotype. The chain is built from TRBV20-1 and TRBJ2-3; D ambiguous. V was shortened by 0 bases and J by 2 bases, with 9 bases between the two germline ends. Germline V gene sequence: CDR1 DFQATT, CDR2 SNEGSKA (reference sequence). The CDR3 spans 14 residues. In nucleotides, the CDR3 is TGCAGTGCTAGAGATACGAGGATCACAGATACGCAGTATTTT. This translates into CSARDTRITDTQYF.

The chain links TRBV7-2 to TRBJ2-7, with 8 bases lining up with TRBD2. CDR3 length: 16 amino acids. Germline V lookup: CDR1 SGHTA, CDR2 FQGNSA. The V and J ends lost 5 bases and 3 bases, in that order; junction bases with no gene match: 12. The CDR3 bases are TGTGCCAGCAGCCCCCATACTAGCGGCTTTAGCTACGAGCAGTACTTC. Translation gives CASSPHTSGFSYEQYF.

The CDR3 region is CASLRLAGAGTDTQYF. CDR3 coding DNA: TGTGCCAGCCTGAGACTAGCGGGAGCGGGCACAGATACGCAGTATTTT. V and J are TRBV12-3 or TRBV12-4 and TRBJ2-3; 12 nucleotides agree with TRBD2. V lost 8 bases to trimming and J lost 1 base; unmatched junction nucleotides: 7. CDR3 length equals 16 residues.

The chain has TRBV18 and TRBJ1-1, with 8 bases lining up with TRBD1. V shed 3 bases, J shed 6 bases, and the junction held 6 bases outside the gene matches. CDR3 length equals 14 residues. The germline V gene encodes CDR1 KGHSH and CDR2 LQKENI. Written as DNA, the CDR3 is TGTGCCAGCTCACCTGGACAGGGAGTTTCTGAAGCTTTCTTT. Translation gives CASSPGQGVSEAFF.

This clonotype was seen a few times. The rearrangement uses TRBV12-3 or TRBV12-4 and TRBJ1-5; D is perhaps TRBD1 (5 bases). The CDR3 contains 16 residues. V was cut by 1 base and J by 1 base, with 11 bases left in between. CDR3 in DNA: TGTGCCAGCAGTTTAGACTGGAGGGGCAGCAATCAGCCCCAGCATTTT. As protein: CASSLDWRGSNQPQHF.

This clonotype was detected ten times or more. The V gene is TRBV10-3, the J gene TRBJ2-7, with D maybe TRBD1 (5 bases). There are 14 residues in the CDR3. CDR1 and CDR2 from the germline V gene are ENHRY and SYGVKD. V lost 10 bases and J 1 base, leaving 17 bases between the germline ends. CDR3 DNA: TGTGCCACCGACAGACACGTTCCATCCTACGAGCAGTACTTC. As protein: CATDRHVPSYEQYF.

This clonotype has only a few counts. Mismatch with germline at one junction end may stem from a read error. The chain combines TRBV7-2 with TRBJ2-3; 8 nucleotides line up with TRBD2. CDR1 is SGHTA and CDR2 is FQGNSA in the germline V gene. The CDR3 consists of 17 residues. This chain's CDR3 is CASSSPGLVSSTDTRYF. CDR3 DNA sequence: TGTGCCAGCAGCTCTCCGGGACTAGTTTCTAGCACAGATACGCGGTATTTT. The variable domain in full, completed from reference TRBV7-2 and TRBJ2-3, reads GAGVSQSPSNKVTEKGKDVELRCDPISGHTALYWYRQSLGQGLEFLIYFQGNSAPDKSGLPSDRFSAERTGGSVSTLTIQRTQQEDSAVYLCASSSPGLVSSTDTRYFGPGTRLTVL.